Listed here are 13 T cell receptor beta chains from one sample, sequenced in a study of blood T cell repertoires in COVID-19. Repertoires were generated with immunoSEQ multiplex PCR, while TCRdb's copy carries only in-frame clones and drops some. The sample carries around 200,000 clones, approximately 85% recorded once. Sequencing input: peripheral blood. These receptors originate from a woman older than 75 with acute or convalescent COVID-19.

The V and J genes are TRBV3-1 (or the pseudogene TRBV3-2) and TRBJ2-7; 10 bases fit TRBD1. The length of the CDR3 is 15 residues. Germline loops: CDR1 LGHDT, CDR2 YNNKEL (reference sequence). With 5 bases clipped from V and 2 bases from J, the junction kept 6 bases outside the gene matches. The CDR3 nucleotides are TGTGCCAGCAGCTTAGGGACAGGGGCTCCCTACGAGCAGTACTTC. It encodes CASSLGTGAPYEQYF.

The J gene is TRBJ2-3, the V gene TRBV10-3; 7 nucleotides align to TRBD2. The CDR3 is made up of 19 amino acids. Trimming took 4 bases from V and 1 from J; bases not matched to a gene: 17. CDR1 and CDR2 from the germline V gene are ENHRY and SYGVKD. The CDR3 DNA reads TGTGCCATCAGTGGTCAGGGTAGCGGGCCCCTCTCCCGCACAGATACGCAGTATTTT. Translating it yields CAISGQGSGPLSRTDTQYF.

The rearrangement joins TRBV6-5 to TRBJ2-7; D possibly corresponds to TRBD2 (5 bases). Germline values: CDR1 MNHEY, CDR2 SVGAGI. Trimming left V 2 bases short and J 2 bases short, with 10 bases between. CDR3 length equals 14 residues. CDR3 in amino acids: CASSYVRATYEQYF. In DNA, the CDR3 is TGTGCCAGCAGTTACGTGAGGGCTACCTACGAGCAGTACTTC.

CDR3 protein: CASSLNLRAGGYNSPLHF. The CDR3 region has the DNA TGTGCCAGCAGTCTGAACCTGAGGGCAGGGGGCTATAATTCACCCCTCCACTTT. The rearrangement links TRBV6-6 to TRBJ1-6; TRBD1 matches 7 bases. The junction had 13 bases not matched to a gene; V was cut back by 5 bases and J by 3 bases. The CDR3 is made up of 18 amino acids. CDR1 is MNHNY and CDR2 is SVGAGI in the germline V gene (reference sequence).

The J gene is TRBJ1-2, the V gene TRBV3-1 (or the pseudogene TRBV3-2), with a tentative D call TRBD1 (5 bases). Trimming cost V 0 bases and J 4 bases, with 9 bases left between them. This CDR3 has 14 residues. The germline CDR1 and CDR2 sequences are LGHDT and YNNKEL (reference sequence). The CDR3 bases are TGTGCCAGCAGCCAAGACGGAGGGGCCTATGGCTACACCTTC. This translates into CASSQDGGAYGYTF.

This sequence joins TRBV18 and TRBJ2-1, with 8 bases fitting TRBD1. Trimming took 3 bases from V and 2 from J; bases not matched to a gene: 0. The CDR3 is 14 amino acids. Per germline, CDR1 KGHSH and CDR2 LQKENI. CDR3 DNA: TGTGCCAGCTCACCGGGACAGGCCTACAATGAGCAGTTCTTC. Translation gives CASSPGQAYNEQFF.

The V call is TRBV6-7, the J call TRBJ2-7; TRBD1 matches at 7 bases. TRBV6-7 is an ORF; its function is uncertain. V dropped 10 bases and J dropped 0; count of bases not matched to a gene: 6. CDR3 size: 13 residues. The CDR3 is CAIGTESSYEQYF. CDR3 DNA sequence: TGTGCCATCGGGACAGAGAGCTCCTACGAGCAGTACTTC.

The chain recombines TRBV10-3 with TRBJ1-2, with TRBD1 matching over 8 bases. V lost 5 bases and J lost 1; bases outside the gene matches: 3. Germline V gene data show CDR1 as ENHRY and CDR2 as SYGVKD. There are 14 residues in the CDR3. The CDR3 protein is CAISTDRGNYGYTF. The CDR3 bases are TGTGCCATCAGTACCGACAGGGGTAACTATGGCTACACCTTC.

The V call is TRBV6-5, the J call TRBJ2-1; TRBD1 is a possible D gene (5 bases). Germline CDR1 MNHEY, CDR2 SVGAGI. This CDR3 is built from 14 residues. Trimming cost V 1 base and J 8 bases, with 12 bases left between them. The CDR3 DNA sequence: TGTGCCAGCAGTTACTACTCACAGGCATATGAGCAGTTCTTC. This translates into CASSYYSQAYEQFF.

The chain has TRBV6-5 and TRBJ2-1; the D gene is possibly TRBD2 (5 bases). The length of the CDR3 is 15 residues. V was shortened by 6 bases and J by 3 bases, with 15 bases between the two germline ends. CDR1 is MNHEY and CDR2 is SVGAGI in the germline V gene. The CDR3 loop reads CASSKSGLLYNEQFF. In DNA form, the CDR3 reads TGTGCCAGCAGCAAGTCGGGGTTGCTCTACAATGAGCAGTTCTTC.

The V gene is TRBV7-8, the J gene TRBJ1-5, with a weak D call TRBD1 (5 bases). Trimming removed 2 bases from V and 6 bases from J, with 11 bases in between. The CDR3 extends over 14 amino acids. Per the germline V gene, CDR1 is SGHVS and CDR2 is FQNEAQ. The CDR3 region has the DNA TGTGCCAGCAGCTTAAGGGAAGGGGTTCAGCCCCAGCATTTT. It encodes CASSLREGVQPQHF.

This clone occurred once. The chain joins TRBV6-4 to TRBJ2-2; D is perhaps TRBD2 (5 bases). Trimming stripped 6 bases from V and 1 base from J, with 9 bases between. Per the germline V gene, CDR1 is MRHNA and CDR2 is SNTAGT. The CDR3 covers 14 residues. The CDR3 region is CASRPGVNTGELFF. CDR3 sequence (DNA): TGTGCCAGCAGACCCGGGGTGAACACCGGGGAGCTGTTTTTT.

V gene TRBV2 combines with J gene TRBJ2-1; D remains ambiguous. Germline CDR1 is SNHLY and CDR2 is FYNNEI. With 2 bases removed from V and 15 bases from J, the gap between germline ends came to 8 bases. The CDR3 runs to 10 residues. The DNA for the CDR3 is TGTGCCAGCAGTGAACCCTACCCGTTCTTC. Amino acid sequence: CASSEPYPFF.